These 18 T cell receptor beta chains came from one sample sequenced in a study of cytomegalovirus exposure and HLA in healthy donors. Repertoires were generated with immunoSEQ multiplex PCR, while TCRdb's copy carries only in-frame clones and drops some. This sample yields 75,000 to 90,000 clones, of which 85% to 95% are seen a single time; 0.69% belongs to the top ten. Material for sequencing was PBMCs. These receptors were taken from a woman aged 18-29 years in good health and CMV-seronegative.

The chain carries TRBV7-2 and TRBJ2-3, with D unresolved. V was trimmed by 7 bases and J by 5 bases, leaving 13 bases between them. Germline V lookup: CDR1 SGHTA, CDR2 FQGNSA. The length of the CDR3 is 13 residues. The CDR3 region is CASTFRVGDTQYF. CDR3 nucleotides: TGTGCCAGCACCTTCCGGGTTGGAGATACGCAGTATTTT.

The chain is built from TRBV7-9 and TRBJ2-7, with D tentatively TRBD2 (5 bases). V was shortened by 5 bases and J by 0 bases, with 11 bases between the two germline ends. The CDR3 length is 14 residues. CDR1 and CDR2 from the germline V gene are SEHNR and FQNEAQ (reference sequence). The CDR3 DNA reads TGTGCCAGCAGCCCATATGGGAGCTCCTACGAGCAGTACTTC. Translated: CASSPYGSSYEQYF.

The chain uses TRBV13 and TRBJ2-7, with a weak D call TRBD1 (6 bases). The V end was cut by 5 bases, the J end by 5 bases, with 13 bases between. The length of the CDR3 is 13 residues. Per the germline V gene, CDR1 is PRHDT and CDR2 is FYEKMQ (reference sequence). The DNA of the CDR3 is TGTGCCAGCAGCCGTCAACAGGGTAACGAGCAGTACTTC. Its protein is CASSRQQGNEQYF. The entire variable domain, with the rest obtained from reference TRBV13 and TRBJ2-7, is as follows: AAGVIQSPRHLIKEKRETATLKCYPIPRHDTVYWYQQGPGQDPQFLISFYEKMQSDKGSIPDRFSAQQFSDYHSELNMSSLELGDSALYFCASSRQQGNEQYFGPGTRLTVT.

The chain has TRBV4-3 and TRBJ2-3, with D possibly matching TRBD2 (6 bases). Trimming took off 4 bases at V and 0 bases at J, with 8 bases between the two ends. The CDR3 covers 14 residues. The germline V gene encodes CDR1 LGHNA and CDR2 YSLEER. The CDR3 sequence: CASSPGGSTDTQYF. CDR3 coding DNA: TGCGCCAGCAGCCCCGGAGGGAGCACAGATACGCAGTATTTT.

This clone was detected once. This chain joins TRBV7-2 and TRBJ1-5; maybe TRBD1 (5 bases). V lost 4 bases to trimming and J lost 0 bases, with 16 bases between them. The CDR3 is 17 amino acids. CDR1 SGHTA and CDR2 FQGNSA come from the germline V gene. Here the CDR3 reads CASSSSDSYPSNQPQHF. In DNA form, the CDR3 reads TGTGCCAGCAGCTCATCTGACAGCTACCCTAGCAATCAGCCCCAGCATTTT. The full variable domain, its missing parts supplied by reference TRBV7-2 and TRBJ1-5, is GAGVSQSPSNKVTEKGKDVELRCDPISGHTALYWYRQSLGQGLEFLIYFQGNSAPDKSGLPSDRFSAERTGGSVSTLTIQRTQQEDSAVYLCASSSSDSYPSNQPQHFGDGTRLSIL.

As DNA, the CDR3 is TGCGCCAGCAGCGACCTAGCGGGAGCCCATCCCAACACCGGGGAGCTGTTTTTT. Amino acid sequence: CASSDLAGAHPNTGELFF. The chain joins TRBV5-1 to TRBJ2-2, with TRBD2 matching 10 bases. The length of the CDR3 is 18 residues. Trimming at V came to 4 bases and at J to 2 bases, leaving 11 bases not matched to a gene. Germline CDR1 is SGHRS and CDR2 is YFSETQ.

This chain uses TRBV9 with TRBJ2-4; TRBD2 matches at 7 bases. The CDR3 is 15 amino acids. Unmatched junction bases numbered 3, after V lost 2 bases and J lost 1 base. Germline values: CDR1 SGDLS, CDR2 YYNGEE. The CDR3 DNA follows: TGTGCCAGCAGCGTGGGGGGGGATGCCAAAAACATTCAGTACTTC. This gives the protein CASSVGGDAKNIQYF.

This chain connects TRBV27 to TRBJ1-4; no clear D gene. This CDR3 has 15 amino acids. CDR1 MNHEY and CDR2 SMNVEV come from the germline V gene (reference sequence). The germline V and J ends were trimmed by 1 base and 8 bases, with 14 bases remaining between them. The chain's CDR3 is CASSLWAGLPEKLFF. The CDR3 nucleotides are TGTGCCAGCAGTTTATGGGCAGGACTACCGGAAAAACTGTTTTTT.

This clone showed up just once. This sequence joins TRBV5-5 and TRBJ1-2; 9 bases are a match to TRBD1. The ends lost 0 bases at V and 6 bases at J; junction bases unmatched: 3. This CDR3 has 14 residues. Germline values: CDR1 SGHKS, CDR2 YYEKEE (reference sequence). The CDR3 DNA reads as TGTGCCAGCAGCTTGGACAGGGGGCACGATGGCTACACCTTC. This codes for CASSLDRGHDGYTF.

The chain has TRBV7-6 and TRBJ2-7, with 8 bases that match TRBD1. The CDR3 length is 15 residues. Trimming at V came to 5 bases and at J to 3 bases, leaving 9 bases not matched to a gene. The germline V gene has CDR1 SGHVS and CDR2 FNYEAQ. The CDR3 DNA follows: TGTGCCAGCAGCCCGACAGGGACAGGACGCTACGAGCAGTACTTC. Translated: CASSPTGTGRYEQYF.

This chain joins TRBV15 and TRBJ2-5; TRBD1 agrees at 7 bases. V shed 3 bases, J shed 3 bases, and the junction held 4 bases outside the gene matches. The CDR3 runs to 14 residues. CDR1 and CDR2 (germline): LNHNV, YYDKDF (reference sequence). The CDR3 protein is CATSRTGFEETQYF. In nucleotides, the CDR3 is TGTGCCACCAGCAGGACAGGGTTCGAAGAGACCCAGTACTTC.

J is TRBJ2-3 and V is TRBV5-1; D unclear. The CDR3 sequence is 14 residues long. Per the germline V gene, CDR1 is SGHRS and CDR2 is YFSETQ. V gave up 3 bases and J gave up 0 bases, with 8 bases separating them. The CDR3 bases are TGCGCCAGCAGCTGGTCGCGGAGCACAGATACGCAGTATTTT. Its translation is CASSWSRSTDTQYF.

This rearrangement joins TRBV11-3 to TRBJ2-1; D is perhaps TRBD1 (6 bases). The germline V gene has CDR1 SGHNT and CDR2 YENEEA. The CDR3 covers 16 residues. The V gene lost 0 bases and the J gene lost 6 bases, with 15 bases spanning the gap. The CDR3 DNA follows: TGTGCCAGCAGCTTAGAGGTAGGGGGTAAGGGCAATGAGCAGTTCTTC. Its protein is CASSLEVGGKGNEQFF.

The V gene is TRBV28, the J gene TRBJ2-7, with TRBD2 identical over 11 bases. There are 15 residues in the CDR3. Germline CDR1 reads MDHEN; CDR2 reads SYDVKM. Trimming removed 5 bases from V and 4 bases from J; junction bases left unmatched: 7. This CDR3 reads CASSAPGLAVYEQYF. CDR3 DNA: TGTGCCAGCAGTGCCCCGGGACTAGCGGTGTACGAGCAGTACTTC.

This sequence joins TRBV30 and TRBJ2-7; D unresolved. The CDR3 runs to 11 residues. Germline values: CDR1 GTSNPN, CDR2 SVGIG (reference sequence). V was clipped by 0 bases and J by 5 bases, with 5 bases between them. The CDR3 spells CAWSVAHEQYF. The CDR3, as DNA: TGTGCCTGGAGTGTAGCGCACGAGCAGTACTTC.

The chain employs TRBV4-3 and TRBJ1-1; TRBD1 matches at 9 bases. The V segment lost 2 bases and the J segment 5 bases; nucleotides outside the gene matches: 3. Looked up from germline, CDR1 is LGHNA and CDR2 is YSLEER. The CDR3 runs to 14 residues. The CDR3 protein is CASSQTGTGTEAFF. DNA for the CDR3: TGCGCCAGCAGCCAAACCGGGACAGGGACTGAAGCTTTCTTT.

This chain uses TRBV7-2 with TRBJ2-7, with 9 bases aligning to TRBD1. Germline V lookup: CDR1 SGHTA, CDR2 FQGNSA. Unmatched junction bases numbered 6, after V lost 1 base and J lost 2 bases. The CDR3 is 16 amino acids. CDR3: CASSLGGTGRTYEQYF. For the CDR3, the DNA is TGTGCCAGCAGCTTAGGGGGGACAGGGAGGACCTACGAGCAGTACTTC.

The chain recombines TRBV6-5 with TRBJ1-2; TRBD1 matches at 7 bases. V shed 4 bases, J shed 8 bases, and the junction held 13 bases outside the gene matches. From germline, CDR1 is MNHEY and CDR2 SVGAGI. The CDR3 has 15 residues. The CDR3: CASSSIGGGAGGYTF. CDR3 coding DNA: TGTGCCAGCAGTTCCATCGGAGGGGGCGCGGGGGGCTACACCTTC.